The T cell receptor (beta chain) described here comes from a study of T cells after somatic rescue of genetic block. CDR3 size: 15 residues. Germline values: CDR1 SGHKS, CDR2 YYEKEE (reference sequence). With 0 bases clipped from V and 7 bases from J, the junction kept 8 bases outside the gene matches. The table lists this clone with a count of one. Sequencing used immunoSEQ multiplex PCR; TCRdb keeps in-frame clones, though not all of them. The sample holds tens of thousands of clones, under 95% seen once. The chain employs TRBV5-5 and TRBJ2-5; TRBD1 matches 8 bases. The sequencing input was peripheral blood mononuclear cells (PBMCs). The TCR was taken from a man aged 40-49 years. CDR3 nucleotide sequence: TGTGCCAGCAGCTTGGTCGTTGGGACAGGTTTGACCCAGTACTTC. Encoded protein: CASSLVVGTGLTQYF.